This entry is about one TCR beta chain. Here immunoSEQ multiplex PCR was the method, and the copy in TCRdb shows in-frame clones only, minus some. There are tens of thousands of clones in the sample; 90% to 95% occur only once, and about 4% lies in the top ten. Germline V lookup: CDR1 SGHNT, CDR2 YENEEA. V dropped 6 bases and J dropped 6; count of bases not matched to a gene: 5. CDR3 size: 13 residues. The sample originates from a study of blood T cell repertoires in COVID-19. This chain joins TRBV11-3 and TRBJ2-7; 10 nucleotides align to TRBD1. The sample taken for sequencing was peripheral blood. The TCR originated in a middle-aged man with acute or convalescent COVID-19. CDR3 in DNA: TGTGCCAGCAGTCCTGACAGGGGGCGCGAGCAGTACTTC. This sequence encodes CASSPDRGREQYF.